The sequence of this T cell receptor (beta chain) was determined in a study of T cells after somatic rescue of genetic block. Profiled with immunoSEQ multiplex PCR; TCRdb holds only in-frame clones, not every one. The sample has over 10,000 clones; around two thirds are singletons. V lost 4 bases to trimming and J lost 7 bases; unmatched junction nucleotides: 8. Germline V gives CDR1 ENHRY, CDR2 SYGVKD. CDR3 length: 15 residues. The sequenced sample was peripheral blood mononuclear cells (PBMCs). This sequence joins TRBV10-3 and TRBJ2-4; 9 bases line up with TRBD1. The clonotype originates from a boy between 5 and 17 years old. CDR3 coding DNA: TGTGCCATCAGTGCCGACAGGGGGGAGGTTAACATTCAGTACTTC. Residues: CAISADRGEVNIQYF.